This section outlines one T cell receptor beta chain sequence together with its context. The specificity of this receptor is unknown. The record has no base qualities; no much larger clone is one base away. V loses 4 bases of germline sequence and J loses 4 bases, and the interval between the two ends is 10 bases. The CDR3 spans 13 residues, from the cysteine through the phenylalanine. Of all the DNA, just the CDR3 is kept, 39 bases in frame from base 1. CDR1 and CDR2 were assigned from the germline V gene (reference sequence) as SEHNR and FQNEAQ. The data stem from a study of shared clonotypes between healthy human individuals (dated by TCRdb to about 2020). The study in broad terms: The cohort included three men and a couple of women between 18 and 49 years of age. Per donor, three plates each were used for CD4 naive and CD4 memory, two for CD8 naive, and one for CD8 memory. To estimate repertoire size and how much clonotypes are shared between individuals, the study performed deep sequencing of blood TCR repertoires from a handful of healthy adults. Libraries were prepared and TCR repertoires were sequenced by different laboratories using diverse techniques, in order to increase sequencing depth and limit assay-specific biases. Each donor's leukapheresis produced roughly between about 0.9 and 9.5 billion PBMCs.

The donors were healthy, HIV-negative adults with no recently reported acute infections or vaccinations. Only Caucasian adults living in Nashville, Tennessee, USA were represented among the donors. Magnetic negative selection was used to enrich CD4+ T cells, after which naive cells were positively selected on CD45RA and the negative fraction became the memory subset. Blood was collected by leukapheresis, and PBMCs were isolated by Ficoll-Histopaque density gradient centrifugation and then cryopreserved in liquid nitrogen vapor phase. Purity and quantity of every magnetically sorted T cell population were checked by analytical flow cytometry. Each sorted fraction had its genomic DNA isolated and then quantified by UV absorbance on a Nanodrop 2000c. Using the deep immunoSEQ assay, TCR CDR3 regions were amplified from genomic DNA by multiplex PCR. For each cell subset, the extracted genomic DNA was distributed evenly across all wells of several immunoSEQ 96-well plates, and each plate served as one replicate. For sorted subsets, 200 to 250 ng of genomic DNA, equivalent to roughly 30,000 T cell genomes, went into each replicate PCR. Purified libraries were quantified with a Qubit 3.0 fluorometer, sized on a Bioanalyzer 2100, and re-quantified with the KAPA Library Quantification kit. A separate single-read 150-cycle Illumina NextSeq 550 flow cell was used to sequence each immunoSEQ 96-well plate. The study's processing was this. Because the immunoSEQ output held only junctional sequences and lacked quality scores, the filtering could not match the filtering applied to full-length reads. Sequences were annotated with PyIR, a Python wrapper for IgBLAST v1.9, using IMGT germline references to assign V/J genes and CDR3. Any read was removed if the V/J assignment was weak (E-value above 1e-6), the CDR3 was missing, or the read contained stop codons, out-of-frame junctions, or ambiguous translated residues. V3J clonotypes were defined as sequences sharing an identical inferred V gene, J gene, and CDR3 amino acid sequence. Percentage overlap between repertoires was calculated by dividing the number of shared unique clonotypes by the size of the smaller repertoire. Three approaches were used to assess repertoire richness: RTK rarefaction, the Chao1 estimator, and Recon v2.1 estimates of unobserved clonotypes. OLGA was used to compute generation probabilities for all TCRbeta clonotypes that the gDNA method yielded from a handful of donors. TCRdb retrieved this table from immuneACCESS and kept in-frame rearrangements only. Not all clones are present; in checked studies, unresolved V genes account for under half, and no reason is known for the remainder. D and trimming were read from the DNA, whereas the V and J calls and clone size are those reported in that table. The sample table contains about 2 million clones; only one count was recorded for 85% to 95% of them. Clones ranked in the top ten supply 0.13% of the sample.

Paper-wide results and their limitations: Incomplete sequencing was indicated by rarefaction of sorted-subset datasets, despite the large sequencing depth. Roughly 5.2% of naive CD4, 3.5% of naive CD8, approximately 2% of memory CD4, and over 0.35% of memory CD8 clonotypes were shared across several donors. The small number of donors limited the genetic and exposure-history diversity represented. Clonotypes shared by all four sorted-subset donors showed higher generation probabilities than non-shared clonotypes. Estimated clonotype richness was generally larger for naive than for memory subsets. Pairwise subsampling led to the expectation that sequencing depth would affect the degree of clonotype sharing among donors. Sampling was limited to blood, and TCR repertoires in tissue likely differ from TCR repertoires in blood.

This TCR came from a man between 18 and 35 years old in good health. The sample consisted of naive CD4+ T cells sorted from blood. The cell subset or site label here, explained by the study, means: CD45RA+ positively selected. The V and J genes are TRBV7-9 and TRBJ1-2; the D gene is not confidently resolved. CDR3 protein: CASSSDTAYGYTF. The base sequence is TGTGCCAGCAGCTCCGACACCGCCTATGGCTACACCTTC.